Given below is one T cell receptor (beta chain) in context. What it recognizes is unknown. The V and J ends lost 0 bases and 10 bases respectively, with 10 bases between them. This CDR3 spans 14 amino acids. Germline values: CDR1 LGHNA, CDR2 YSLEER. This record belongs to a study of cytomegalovirus exposure and HLA in healthy donors. About the study: About 200 million T cells yielded 117 million unique TCR beta sequences in earlier analysis.

The PCR used 60 Vbeta and 13 Jbeta primers. Repertoires were generated with immunoSEQ multiplex PCR, while TCRdb's copy carries only in-frame clones and drops some. The data hold 150,000 to 200,000 clones, with approximately 84% observed a single time. Whole-study results and caveats: It has been reported that TCR beta sequences accurately predicted the HLA-A and HLA-B alleles of most subjects.

Donors in the study were healthy people who gave bone marrow. The chain uses TRBV4-3 and TRBJ1-6, with D unresolved. The receptor was derived from a girl less than two years old in good health and CMV-seronegative. The sequenced sample was PBMCs. CDR3 sequence reads: CASSQDISLSPLHF. The CDR3 bases are TGCGCCAGCAGCCAAGATATTTCACTATCACCCCTCCACTTT.